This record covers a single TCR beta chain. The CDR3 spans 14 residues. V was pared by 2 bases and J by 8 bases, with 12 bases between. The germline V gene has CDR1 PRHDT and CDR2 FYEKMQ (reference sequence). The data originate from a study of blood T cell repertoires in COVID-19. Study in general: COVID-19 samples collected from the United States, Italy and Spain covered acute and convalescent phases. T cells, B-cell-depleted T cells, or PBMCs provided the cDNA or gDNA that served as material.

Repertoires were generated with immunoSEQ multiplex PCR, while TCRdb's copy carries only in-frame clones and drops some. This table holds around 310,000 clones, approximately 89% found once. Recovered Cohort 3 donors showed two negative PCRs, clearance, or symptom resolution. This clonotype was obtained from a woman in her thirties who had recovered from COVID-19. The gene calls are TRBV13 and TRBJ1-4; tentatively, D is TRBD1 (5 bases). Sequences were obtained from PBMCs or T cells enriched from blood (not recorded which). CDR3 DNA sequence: TGTGCCAGCAGCTTAAAGCAGGGAGGGGAAAAACTGTTTTTT. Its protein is CASSLKQGGEKLFF. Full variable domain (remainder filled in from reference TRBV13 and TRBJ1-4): AAGVIQSPRHLIKEKRETATLKCYPIPRHDTVYWYQQGPGQDPQFLISFYEKMQSDKGSIPDRFSAQQFSDYHSELNMSSLELGDSALYFCASSLKQGGEKLFFGSGTQLSVL.